This T cell receptor beta chain was obtained from a study of blood T cell repertoires in COVID-19. About the research overall: Collection of acute and convalescent COVID-19 samples took place in the United States, Italy and Spain. In each case, the material was cDNA or gDNA derived from T cells, B-cell-depleted T cells, or PBMCs.

In the original processing: How many nucleated cells were present was estimated from reference gene primer amplification. Sequencing was performed with immunoSEQ multiplex PCR; in TCRdb, only in-frame clones are kept and a portion is missing. V, J and clone size are taken as reported in that table, and D and trimming were inferred from the DNA itself. Among hundreds of thousands of clones, about four fifths were seen once, and the ten largest hold around 6.5%. Germline values: CDR1 ENHRY, CDR2 SYGVKD. V dropped 6 bases and J dropped 2; count of bases not matched to a gene: 5. This CDR3 comprises 15 residues. Adults between about 18 and 95 years of age took part from 24 US areas.

Sequenced sample: PBMCs or T cells enriched from blood (not recorded which). V is TRBV10-3 and J is TRBJ2-2; 8 nucleotides agree with TRBD2. This receptor was obtained from a woman between 40 and 55 years old who had recovered from COVID-19. The CDR3 DNA sequence: TGTGCCATCAGCTCCGGGACTAGAAACACCGGGGAGCTGTTTTTT. It yields the protein CAISSGTRNTGELFF.